This T cell receptor (beta chain) is from a study of blood T cell repertoires in COVID-19. Participant ages covered roughly 18 to 90 years across some 25 US areas. This CDR3 is built from 14 residues. Germline V lookup: CDR1 MDHEN, CDR2 SYDVKM. Trimming cost V 2 bases and J 5 bases; bases outside gene matches: 6. In the authors' workflow: Estimation of nucleated cell counts was performed using reference gene primer amplification. Clones were sequenced by immunoSEQ multiplex PCR, and TCRdb holds only the in-frame ones, with some missing. The V and J calls and the clone size are those of that table, but D and trimming were determined from the DNA. The sample lists about 200,000 clones; around 88% were seen once.

V and J are TRBV28 and TRBJ2-7; 7 bases are a match to TRBD1. The receptor's source is a man in his forties with acute COVID-19. Input material: PBMCs or T cells enriched from blood (not recorded which). In DNA form, the CDR3 reads TGTGCCAGCAGTTTAACAGGGGTTAGGAACGAGCAGTACTTC. It is translated as CASSLTGVRNEQYF.